This TCR beta chain appears in the sequencing data of a study of blood T cell repertoires in COVID-19. The overall study: Whether acute or convalescent, the COVID-19 samples came from the United States, Italy and Spain. Nucleic acid was either cDNA or gDNA, and it came from T cells, B-cell-depleted T cells, or PBMCs.

This clone has just a few counts. Per the original methods: The assay estimated nucleated cells by amplifying reference gene primers. TCRdb's table, derived via immunoSEQ multiplex PCR, lists solely in-frame clones and lacks some. From that table come the V and J calls and clone size; the DNA was used to work out D and trimming. The top ten hold roughly 3.7% of the sample, which has 300,000 or so clones, 90% seen once. Sequenced sample: peripheral blood. The TCR was taken from a woman aged 40 to 50 with acute or convalescent COVID-19.

The CDR3 DNA sequence: TGTGCCAGCAGCTTGCTGTCAAATCAGGGGAAGGATCAGCCCCAGCATTTT. This sequence encodes CASSLLSNQGKDQPQHF. V usage is TRBV5-6 and J usage is TRBJ1-5, with a possible D match to TRBD1 (6 bases). The CDR3 is made up of 17 amino acids. Germline V gene sequence: CDR1 SGHDT, CDR2 YYEEEE. V was pared by 1 base and J by 5 bases, with 19 bases between.